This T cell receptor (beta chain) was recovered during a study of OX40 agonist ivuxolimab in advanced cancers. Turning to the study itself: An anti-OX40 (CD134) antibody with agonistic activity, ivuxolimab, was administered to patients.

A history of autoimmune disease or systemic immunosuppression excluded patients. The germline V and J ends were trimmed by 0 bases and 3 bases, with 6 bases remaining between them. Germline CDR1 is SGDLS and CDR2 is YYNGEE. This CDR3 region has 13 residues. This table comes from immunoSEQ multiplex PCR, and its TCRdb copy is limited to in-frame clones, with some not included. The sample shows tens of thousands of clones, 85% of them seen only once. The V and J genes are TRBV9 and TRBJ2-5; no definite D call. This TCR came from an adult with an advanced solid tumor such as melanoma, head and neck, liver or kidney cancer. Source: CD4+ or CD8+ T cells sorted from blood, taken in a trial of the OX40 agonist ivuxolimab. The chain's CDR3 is CASSVDPEETQYF. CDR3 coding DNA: TGTGCCAGCAGCGTAGACCCCGAAGAGACCCAGTACTTC.